These T cell receptor beta chains were read from a single sample in a study of identical twins. TCRdb reanalysed the 5' RACE reads using MiXCR and keeps one entry per CDR3 protein. The sample records about 900,000 distinct CDR3 sequences, approximately 13% being singletons. The sample also formed part of further work on yellow fever vaccine responses in identical twins.

The sample comprised PBMCs. These receptors were obtained from a woman aged 18-29 years in good health. Each CDR3 is given with its conserved first and last residue. A D gene is named only where the DNA matches it firmly. Expanded clones get a size class; other rows say once, few or many, or leave the size out.

>-|TRBD1|TRBV20-1|TRBJ2-3
CSATKSPRGRTDTQYF
TGCAGTGCTACCAAATCCCCCAGGGGGCGGACAGATACGCAGTATTTT
>-|-|TRBV7-6|TRBJ2-3
CASSRFGRYGDTQYF
TGTGCCAGCAGCCGATTCGGTCGGTATGGTGATACGCAGTATTTT
>-|-|TRBV12-3/TRBV12-4|TRBJ2-1
CASTLDGGGYNEQFF
TGTGCCAGCACTCTCGACGGGGGTGGGTACAATGAGCAGTTCTTC
>few|TRBD1|TRBV6-2/TRBV6-3|TRBJ1-1
CASSFSGTGAKNTEAFF
TGTGCCAGCAGTTTTTCCGGGACAGGGGCGAAAAACACTGAAGCTTTCTTT
>-|TRBD1|TRBV7-9|TRBJ2-5
CASSPGTGGARETQYF
TGTGCCAGCAGCCCAGGGACAGGGGGCGCGAGGGAGACCCAGTACTTC
>many|TRBD1|TRBV5-1|TRBJ1-1
CASSTGQGITEAFF
TGCGCCAGCAGCACCGGACAGGGCATCACTGAAGCTTTCTTT
>-|-|TRBV2|TRBJ1-1
CASSLGPAELAFF
TGTGCCAGCAGTCTAGGACCGGCAGAGTTAGCTTTCTTT
>few|-|TRBV11-2|TRBJ1-3
CASSFFGRAAGNTIYF
TGTGCCAGCAGCTTTTTTGGTAGGGCGGCTGGAAACACCATATATTTT
>-|-|TRBV19|TRBJ2-1
CASSNKVEQFF
TGTGCCAGTAGTAATAAGGTTGAGCAGTTCTTC
>few|-|TRBV15|TRBJ2-3
CATSRDRPDTRYF
TGTGCCACCAGCAGAGATCGGCCAGATACGCGGTATTTT
>-|TRBD1|TRBV3-1|TRBJ1-2
CASSHADRGNYGYTF
TGTGCCAGCAGCCACGCGGACAGGGGGAACTATGGCTACACCTTC
>few|TRBD2|TRBV12-3/TRBV12-4|TRBJ2-1
CASTISGRNLGEQFF
TGTGCCAGCACCATTAGCGGGAGAAATTTAGGGGAGCAGTTCTTC
>-|-|TRBV5-1|TRBJ2-5
CASSEGQMNYF
TGCGCCAGCAGCGAAGGACAGATGAACTACTTC
>-|-|TRBV7-8|TRBJ2-2
CASSSQGTDTGELFF
TGTGCCAGCAGCTCACAGGGTACCGACACCGGGGAGCTGTTTTTT
>-|-|TRBV27|TRBJ2-7
CASSLSAYYEQYF
TGTGCCAGCAGTTTATCGGCATACTACGAGCAGTACTTC
>many|TRBD1|TRBV12-3/TRBV12-4|TRBJ2-7
CASSSRTGISYEQYF
TGTGCCAGCAGTTCGCGGACAGGCATCTCCTACGAGCAGTACTTC
>few|TRBD1|TRBV2|TRBJ2-2
CASSTGDNTGELFF
TGTGCCAGCAGTACAGGGGATAACACCGGGGAGCTGTTTTTT
>few|TRBD2|TRBV6-2/TRBV6-3|TRBJ2-1
CASRKTLAGGNEQFF
TGTGCCAGCAGAAAGACCCTAGCGGGGGGCAATGAGCAGTTCTTC
>-|-|TRBV20-1|TRBJ2-3
CSAPDYSTDTQYF
TGCAGTGCCCCCGACTATAGCACAGATACGCAGTATTTT
>many|-|TRBV20-1|TRBJ2-7
CSATGLTSDPYEQYF
TGCAGTGCAACGGGGCTAACTTCAGACCCCTACGAGCAGTACTTC
>many|TRBD2|TRBV7-3|TRBJ2-1
CASSLGAGGPNEQFF
TGTGCCAGCAGTCTCGGTGCGGGAGGGCCGAATGAGCAGTTCTTC
>-|TRBD1|TRBV20-1|TRBJ2-5
CSASGTGERLGREAREETQYF
TGCAGTGCTTCCGGGACAGGGGAGAGGTTGGGGAGAGAGGCAAGGGAAGAGACCCAGTACTTC
>few|-|TRBV2|TRBJ1-4
CASRLGPNNEKLFF
TGTGCCAGCAGGTTGGGACCGAATAATGAAAAACTGTTTTTT
>-|TRBD2|TRBV7-9|TRBJ2-1
CASSSIVTSGSDEQFF
TGTGCCAGCAGCTCCATTGTGACTAGCGGGAGCGATGAGCAGTTCTTC
>few|-|TRBV18|TRBJ1-1
CASSPFPDLTEAFF
TGTGCCAGCTCACCCTTCCCCGACCTCACTGAAGCTTTCTTT
>many|TRBD2|TRBV12-3/TRBV12-4|TRBJ2-1
CASSFVRGGSNEQFF
TGTGCCAGCAGTTTTGTGCGGGGGGGATCCAATGAGCAGTTCTTC
>few|TRBD2|TRBV20-1|TRBJ2-1
CSARETSGGLYNEQFF
TGCAGTGCTAGAGAGACTTCGGGAGGGCTTTACAATGAGCAGTTCTTC
>few|-|TRBV11-2|TRBJ2-6
CAIPRHPSTSSGANVLTF
TGTGCCATTCCCCGTCATCCATCGACCAGCTCTGGGGCCAACGTCCTGACTTTC
>many|-|TRBV12-3/TRBV12-4|TRBJ1-1
CASRQVITEAFF
TGTGCCAGCAGGCAAGTTATCACTGAAGCTTTCTTT
>-|TRBD1|TRBV15|TRBJ2-5
CATSRRDRDQETQYF
TGTGCCACCAGCAGACGGGACAGGGACCAAGAGACCCAGTACTTC
>-|TRBD2|TRBV15|TRBJ2-1
CATSRDDRLAEVYNEQFF
TGTGCCACCAGCAGAGATGACCGACTAGCGGAAGTTTACAATGAGCAGTTCTTC
>few|TRBD1|TRBV5-1|TRBJ2-1
CASSKQLTGGSSGEQFF
TGCGCCAGCAGTAAACAGTTAACAGGGGGCTCTTCGGGTGAGCAGTTCTTC
>-|-|TRBV2|TRBJ2-5
CASRGTQETQYF
TGTGCCAGCCGCGGCACTCAAGAGACCCAGTACTTC
>-|-|TRBV7-3|TRBJ1-1
CASSLTSSPYTEAFF
TGTGCCAGCAGCTTAACGTCGAGCCCCTACACTGAAGCTTTCTTT
>few|-|TRBV3-1|TRBJ1-2
CASSHGGNYGYTF
TGTGCCAGCAGCCACGGGGGAAACTATGGCTACACCTTC
>-|-|TRBV12-3/TRBV12-4|TRBJ1-3
CASSPDRNSGNTIYF
TGTGCCAGCAGCCCCGACAGGAACTCTGGAAACACCATATATTTT
>-|-|TRBV5-1|TRBJ2-1
CASSLSANNEQFF
TGCGCCAGCAGCTTGAGTGCAAACAATGAGCAGTTCTTC
>-|-|TRBV28|TRBJ2-2
CASVGPGVTGELFF
TGTGCCAGCGTTGGTCCAGGGGTCACCGGGGAGCTGTTTTTT
>many|-|TRBV6-6|TRBJ2-7
CASGGSSYEQYF
TGTGCCAGCGGGGGGTCCTCCTACGAGCAGTACTTC
>few|-|TRBV9|TRBJ1-5
CASSVRWRGNQPQHF
TGTGCCAGCAGCGTAAGGTGGCGGGGTAATCAGCCCCAGCATTTT
>-|-|TRBV7-9|TRBJ2-7
CASSFNPAYEQYF
TGTGCCAGCAGCTTTAACCCAGCCTACGAGCAGTACTTC
>few|TRBD1|TRBV24-1|TRBJ2-1
CATSRTQGVGKSSYNEQFF
TGTGCCACCAGTCGGACACAGGGGGTGGGGAAGAGCTCCTACAATGAGCAGTTCTTC
>many|TRBD1|TRBV12-3/TRBV12-4|TRBJ2-7
CASSRDRGEQYF
TGTGCCAGCAGCCGGGACAGGGGCGAGCAGTACTTC
>few|-|TRBV6-1|TRBJ1-6
CASSPPTTGLSPLHF
TGTGCCAGCAGCCCGCCGACTACAGGGTTGTCACCCCTCCACTTT
>-|-|TRBV7-9|TRBJ2-2
CASSLDVETGELFF
TGTGCCAGCAGCTTAGATGTGGAGACCGGGGAGCTGTTTTTT
>-|-|TRBV7-2|TRBJ2-2
CASSLVRGGFTGELFF
TGTGCCAGCAGCTTAGTCAGGGGGGGCTTCACCGGGGAGCTGTTTTTT